This entry lists 5 T cell receptor delta chains sequenced from one sample in a study of gamma-delta chains in newborns, infants, children. TCRdb re-called clones from the reads via CATT. Of 3,300 or so delta-chain clones listed, around 0.65% were seen once; the top ten hold 15%. Sequencing was performed on blood. The receptors stem from a child who was a newborn, infant or young child, either healthy, febrile or measles-vaccinated (not recorded which).

This clone was seen a few times. The protein held in TCRdb is that of a much larger clone and does not match this DNA's translation at residue 7, likely because of a read error; the protein shown is translated from the DNA. The chain joins TRDV2 to TRDJ3, with 7 bases matching TRDD3. V lost 0 bases and J lost 0; bases outside the gene matches: 7. Germline assignment: CDR1 GEAIGNYY and CDR2 EKD. The CDR3 has 19 amino acids. CDR3: CACDTARGISSWDTRQMFF. The CDR3 DNA follows: TGTGCCTGTGACACCGCTCGGGGGATTAGCTCCTGGGACACCCGACAGATGTTTTTC.

To note about this clone: This likely came from a read error, as a far larger clone is one base away. The chain couples TRDV2 to TRDJ3; the match to TRDD3 covers 8 bases. The CDR3 contains 21 residues. Germline V gene sequence: CDR1 GEAIGNYY, CDR2 EKD. V lost 3 bases, J lost 0 bases, and 15 bases stayed unmatched. CDR3 residues: CACDAMSEGYASSWDTRQMFF. The CDR3 coding sequence is TGTGCCTGTGACGCCATGTCGGAGGGATACGCTAGCTCCTGGGACACCCGACAGATGTTTTTC.

V and J are TRDV2 and TRDJ2, with 10 nucleotides matching TRDD3. Germline lookup yields CDR1 GEAIGNYY and CDR2 EKD. The CDR3 runs 16 residues. J gave up 1 base and V 8 bases, and 9 bases lay outside the gene matches. The CDR3 nucleotides read TGTGCCTTTGGCACCCTGGGGGATATTTTGACAGCACAACTCTTCTTT. Translating gives CAFGTLGDILTAQLFF.

About this clone: With a far larger clone one base away, a read error is the likely cause. The identical CDR3 is also encoded by other nucleotide sequences in the sample. Here the CDR3 reads CACDTMGDTYTDKLIF. The CDR3, as DNA: TGTGCCTGTGACACAATGGGGGACACGTACACCGATAAACTCATCTTT. This chain joins TRDV2 and TRDJ1, with 7 nucleotides matching TRDD3. Germline V lookup: CDR1 GEAIGNYY, CDR2 EKD. This CDR3 contains 16 residues. V lost 1 base, J lost 0 bases, and 7 bases stayed unmatched.

About this clone itself: A read error is the likely source, as a far larger clone sits one nucleotide away. This chain joins TRDV2 and TRDJ3; D is unclear. V shed 0 bases and J shed 0 bases, with 20 bases lying between them. Germline loops: CDR1 GEAIGNYY, CDR2 EKD. The CDR3 totals 21 residues. CDR3 sequence reads: CACDTVRGTQSGSWDTRQMFF. Here the CDR3 DNA reads TGTGCCTGTGACACCGTACGGGGTACGCAGTCAGGCTCCTGGGACACCCGACAGATGTTTTTC.